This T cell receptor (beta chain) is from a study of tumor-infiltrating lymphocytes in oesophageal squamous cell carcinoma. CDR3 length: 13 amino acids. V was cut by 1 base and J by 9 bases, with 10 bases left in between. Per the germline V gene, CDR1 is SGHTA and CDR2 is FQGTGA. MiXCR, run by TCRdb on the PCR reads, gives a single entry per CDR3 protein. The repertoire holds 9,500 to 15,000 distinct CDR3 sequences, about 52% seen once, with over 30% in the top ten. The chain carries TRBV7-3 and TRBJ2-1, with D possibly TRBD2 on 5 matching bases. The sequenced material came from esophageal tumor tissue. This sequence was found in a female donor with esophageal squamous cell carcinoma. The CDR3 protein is CASSLIRDGEQFF. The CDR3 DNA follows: TGTGCCAGCAGCTTAATCCGGGATGGTGAGCAGTTCTTC. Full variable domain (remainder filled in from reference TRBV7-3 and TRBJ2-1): GAGVSQTPSNKVTEKGKYVELRCDPISGHTALYWYRQSLGQGPEFLIYFQGTGAADDSGLPNDRFFAVRPEGSVSTLKIQRTERGDSAVYLCASSLIRDGEQFFGPGTRLTVL.